Listed below are T cell receptor beta chains from one sample, sequenced in a study of post-analysis software for immune sequencing data. TCRdb used MiXCR to reprocess the PCR reads, holding one entry per CDR3 protein. This sample has over 700,000 distinct CDR3 sequences, with 25% to 30% found just once. Input material: blood. The receptors here all came from a girl under 18 with multiple sclerosis. Each CDR3 is given with its conserved first and last residue. A D gene is named only where the DNA matches it firmly. Clone size is shown for a subset of rows, as once, few, many or a class of expanded clone.

CDR3	DNA	size	V	J	D
CASSLRGGRRLEQYF	TGTGCCAGCAGTCTCAGGGGGGGGCGCCGTCTTGAGCAGTACTTC	.	TRBV27	TRBJ2-5	.
CASSLTSGVDTQYF	TGCGCCAGCAGCTTAACTAGCGGGGTTGATACGCAGTATTTT	.	TRBV5-1	TRBJ2-3	TRBD2
CASSPRGTGVNIQYF	TGTGCCAGCAGCCCACGAGGGACAGGGGTGAACATTCAGTACTTC	.	TRBV7-9	TRBJ2-4	TRBD1
CASSLAPAVWVNTEAFF	TGTGCCAGCAGCTTAGCGCCGGCAGTGTGGGTGAACACTGAAGCTTTCTTT	few	TRBV7-9	TRBJ1-1	.
CASSPPVAGETQYF	TGTGCCAGCAGCCCCCCAGTAGCGGGAGAGACCCAGTACTTC	many	TRBV3-1	TRBJ2-5	TRBD2
CATSRENRVLDTEAFF	TGTGCCACCAGCAGAGAAAACAGGGTTTTGGACACTGAAGCTTTCTTT	.	TRBV15	TRBJ1-1	.
CSARRPGVADTQYF	TGCAGTGCTAGACGGCCCGGGGTTGCAGATACGCAGTATTTT	.	TRBV20-1	TRBJ2-3	.
CSVAQSRDTEAFF	TGCAGCGTTGCTCAGTCCCGGGACACTGAAGCTTTCTTT	.	TRBV29-1	TRBJ1-1	.
CATTPGRNTDMQYF	TGTGCCACCACACCGGGACGCAACACAGATATGCAGTATTTT	.	TRBV10-3	TRBJ2-3	.
CAGSYSSGQAMEFF	TGTGCCGGCAGTTACTCGTCCGGACAAGCGATGGAGTTCTTC	.	TRBV6-2/TRBV6-3	TRBJ2-1	.
CASSYRTGLGTDTQYF	TGTGCCAGCAGCTACAGGACAGGGCTAGGCACAGATACGCAGTATTTT	few	TRBV11-2	TRBJ2-3	TRBD1
CASSLTYYGYTF	TGTGCCAGCAGCTTAACCTACTATGGCTACACCTTC	.	TRBV6-2/TRBV6-3	TRBJ1-2	.
CASSAGTLHYEQYF	TGTGCCAGCAGTGCCGGGACACTTCACTACGAGCAGTACTTC	.	TRBV28	TRBJ2-7	.
CASRLGAPKNIQYF	TGTGCCAGCAGGTTGGGGGCGCCCAAAAACATTCAGTACTTC	few	TRBV28	TRBJ2-4	.
CSASQGTLNTEAFF	TGCAGTGCTTCACAGGGGACACTGAACACTGAAGCTTTCTTT	few	TRBV20-1	TRBJ1-1	TRBD1
CASSGAFGTYEQYF	TGTGCCAGCAGTGGGGCGTTTGGTACCTACGAGCAGTACTTC	.	TRBV2	TRBJ2-7	.
CASSLLAAVPDTQYF	TGTGCCAGCAGCTTACTGGCGGCGGTCCCGGATACGCAGTATTTT	.	TRBV7-2	TRBJ2-3	.
CASSSRLRDRVSATEQYF	TGTGCCAGCAGTTCCCGACTCCGGGACAGGGTTTCGGCTACCGAGCAGTACTTC	.	TRBV6-2/TRBV6-3	TRBJ2-7	TRBD1
CASSLHQVGEQYF	TGCGCCAGCAGCTTGCACCAGGTAGGGGAGCAGTACTTC	few	TRBV5-1	TRBJ2-4	.
CASRIQETQYF	TGCGCCAGCAGGATCCAAGAGACCCAGTACTTC	many	TRBV5-1	TRBJ2-5	.
CASSPGEGSYEQYF	TGTGCCAGCAGCCCGGGGGAGGGTTCCTACGAGCAGTACTTC	few	TRBV7-8	TRBJ2-7	TRBD2
CASSFLRDTEAFF	TGTGCCAGCAGTTTTTTAAGGGACACTGAAGCTTTCTTT	many	TRBV12-3/TRBV12-4	TRBJ1-1	.
CSARVAGGPPDWQFF	TGCAGTGCTAGAGTGGCGGGAGGACCCCCCGATTGGCAGTTCTTC	.	TRBV20-1	TRBJ2-1	TRBD2
CSADSSGPWTGDTQYF	TGCAGCGCAGACTCCAGCGGGCCCTGGACGGGGGATACGCAGTATTTT	few	TRBV20-1	TRBJ2-3	.
CSARGPGIEPQHF	TGCAGTGCTAGAGGCCCAGGGATTGAACCCCAGCATTTT	.	TRBV20-1	TRBJ1-5	.
CASSQSGLQQYF	TGTGCCAGCAGCCAGTCGGGACTCCAGCAGTACTTC	.	TRBV3-1	TRBJ2-5	.
CASSKGPSNTEAFF	TGCGCCAGCAGCAAGGGACCGTCGAACACTGAAGCTTTCTTT	.	TRBV5-1	TRBJ1-1	.
CSAPRRREGTYEQYF	TGCAGTGCCCCCCGGAGGCGGGAGGGGACGTACGAGCAGTACTTC	few	TRBV20-1	TRBJ2-7	TRBD2
CASSLLTSGANNEQFF	TGCGCCAGCAGCTTGTTGACTAGCGGGGCCAACAATGAGCAGTTCTTC	.	TRBV5-1	TRBJ2-1	TRBD2
CASSLAHGGRGNQPQHF	TGTGCCAGCAGCTTAGCACACGGGGGCAGGGGCAATCAGCCCCAGCATTTT	.	TRBV7-6	TRBJ1-5	.
CASSLGGFRESEQYF	TGTGCCAGCAGCTTAGGGGGCTTTAGGGAAAGCGAGCAGTACTTC	many	TRBV7-2	TRBJ2-7	.
CASSLQGRSADTQYF	TGCGCCAGCAGCTTACAGGGGCGGAGCGCAGATACGCAGTATTTT	few	TRBV5-1	TRBJ2-3	TRBD1
CASSQRQNSPLHF	TGTGCCAGCAGCCAACGACAGAATTCACCCCTCCACTTT	.	TRBV3-1	TRBJ1-6	.
CASSFYTTQYF	TGTGCCAGCAGTTTTTACACGACCCAGTACTTC	.	TRBV28	TRBJ2-5	.
CSANLLQGGTEAFF	TGCAGTGCAAACCTCCTACAGGGAGGGACTGAAGCTTTCTTT	few	TRBV20-1	TRBJ1-1	.
CSVEGPRPGLQETQYF	TGCAGCGTTGAAGGCCCTAGGCCGGGGCTCCAAGAGACCCAGTACTTC	many	TRBV29-1	TRBJ2-5	.
CASSLGGTAETQYF	TGTGCCAGCAGTCTGGGAGGGACAGCAGAGACCCAGTACTTC	once	TRBV12-3/TRBV12-4	TRBJ2-5	.
CASSMTSGGYNEQFF	TGTGCCAGCAGTATGACTAGCGGGGGCTACAATGAGCAGTTCTTC	few	TRBV2	TRBJ2-1	TRBD2
CASSTNPGHSSYNEQFF	TGTGCCAGCAGTACGAACCCGGGACACAGCTCCTACAATGAGCAGTTCTTC	few	TRBV6-2/TRBV6-3	TRBJ2-1	.
CAIGGGSYEQYF	TGTGCCATCGGGGGCGGGAGTTACGAGCAGTACTTC	few	TRBV10-3	TRBJ2-7	.
CASRHRRASNQPQHF	TGTGCCAGCAGACACCGACGGGCTAGCAATCAGCCCCAGCATTTT	.	TRBV6-2/TRBV6-3	TRBJ1-5	.
CASSQIWDLTETQYF	TGCGCCAGCAGCCAAATTTGGGACCTTACAGAGACCCAGTACTTC	.	TRBV4-1	TRBJ2-5	.
CASSAPPFHGYTF	TGTGCCAGCAGCGCACCCCCATTCCATGGCTACACCTTC	.	TRBV9	TRBJ1-2	.
CASRPGLHSYNEQFF	TGTGCCAGCAGACCGGGACTTCACTCCTACAATGAGCAGTTCTTC	few	TRBV12-3/TRBV12-4	TRBJ2-1	.
CASSSLGGGNEQFF	TGTGCCAGCAGCTCACTTGGGGGGGGCAATGAGCAGTTCTTC	.	TRBV27	TRBJ2-1	TRBD2
CASSQVSGGLTDTQYF	TGCGCCAGCAGCCAAGTATCGGGGGGTCTCACAGATACGCAGTATTTT	.	TRBV4-3	TRBJ2-3	TRBD2
CSALREGVFGTQYF	TGCAGTGCCCTCCGGGAGGGGGTATTCGGCACCCAGTACTTC	few	TRBV20-1	TRBJ2-7	TRBD2
CATSTLTGEAKNIQYF	TGTGCCACCAGCACCCTGACAGGGGAAGCCAAAAACATTCAGTACTTC	.	TRBV15	TRBJ2-4	TRBD1
CASSSPLLGANVLTF	TGTGCCAGCAGTTCCCCCCTCTTGGGGGCCAACGTCCTGACTTTC	few	TRBV28	TRBJ2-6	.